This paragraph reports one T cell receptor (beta chain). Its antigen is unknown. The record originates from a study of T cells in Graves' hyperthyroidism and ophthalmopathy. Study at large: Peripheral blood collection took place at initial diagnosis, before any treatment.

RNA transcripts gave rise to amplified TCR beta CDR3 regions. Initially, a first-round RT-PCR of the TCR CDR3 employed the HTBI primer set. TCRdb re-called the multiplex PCR reads through MiXCR, storing one row per CDR3 protein. The table shows 300,000 or so distinct CDR3 sequences, with about 15% occurring only once. CDR1 is LNHDA, CDR2 SQIVND, per germline (reference sequence). The V end was cut by 6 bases, the J end by 4 bases, with 16 bases between. The CDR3 length is 15 residues. General study points: Researchers report that a 13 V-J model separated ophthalmopathy from stable hyperthyroidism.

Duration under 3 months, a NOSPECS grade of at least 4, and a Clinical Activity Score of at least 3 characterized the ophthalmopathy patients. V gene TRBV19 combines with J gene TRBJ1-5, with D possibly being TRBD1 (5 bases). The material sequenced was blood. This receptor was obtained from a woman in her fifties or sixties with Graves' ophthalmopathy. CDR3 sequence: CASRQGGLMNQPQHF. In DNA form, the CDR3 reads TGTGCCAGTAGGCAGGGCGGGCTAATGAATCAGCCCCAGCATTTT. Combining the CDR3 with reference TRBV19 and TRBJ1-5 gives the whole variable domain DGGITQSPKYLFRKEGQNVTLSCEQNLNHDAMYWYRQDPGQGLRLIYYSQIVNDFQKGDIAEGYSVSREKKESFPLTVTSAQKNPTAFYLCASRQGGLMNQPQHFGDGTRLSIL.